The clone carrying this TCR beta chain was seen more than once but under ten times. After 5'RACE with constant-segment primers, TCR alpha and TCR beta cDNA libraries carrying sample barcodes and UMIs were obtained. TCRdb reprocessed the 5' RACE reads with MiXCR, giving one entry per CDR3 protein. The table shows around 140,000 distinct CDR3 sequences, with under 25% occurring only once. The entry originates in a study of T-cell memory formation after mild COVID-19. Study-level background: Largely donor-specific sequence clusters came from a couple of donors.

V lost 4 bases, J lost 4 bases, and 12 bases lay in between. Germline V gene data show CDR1 as KGHDR and CDR2 as SFDVKD. This CDR3 spans 14 amino acids. The chain recombines TRBV24-1 with TRBJ1-2; no clear D. The receptor was derived from an adult woman who had mild COVID-19 (a few samples of this study predate the infection). Cell type and time point are not known. The sequencing sample was made of PBMCs or a T cell subset sorted from them (not recorded which). As DNA, the CDR3 is TGTGCCACCAGTGACGAGACACAAATCTATGGCTACACCTTC. Protein: CATSDETQIYGYTF.